A single sample is the source of the 25 T cell receptor beta chains below, sequenced in a study of chemoradiotherapy in HPV16-positive cancers (dated by TCRdb to between 2021 and 2024). Preparation of the library involved the immunoSEQ multiplex PCR assay. TCRdb carries this immuneACCESS record with in-frame sequences only. Its versions omit some clonotypes, under half of them owing to an unresolved V gene in the studies checked, with the rest unexplained. This sample is represented by under 35,000 clones; approximately 90% of them were singletons. The top ten constitute about 5.1% of the sample. The sequences come from blood, collected from a patient who underwent chemoradiotherapy. These receptors were collected from a human donor with HPV-associated anogenital cancer.

This clone was counted a few times. The chain is built from TRBV15 and TRBJ1-5; D gene ambiguous. Trimming left V 0 bases short and J 5 bases short, with 5 bases between. The CDR3 is made up of 13 amino acids. The germline V gene encodes CDR1 LNHNV and CDR2 YYDKDF (reference sequence). The DNA for the CDR3 is TGTGCCACCAGCAGAGACATGGATCAGCCCCAGCATTTT. It encodes CATSRDMDQPQHF.

The chain has TRBV5-5 and TRBJ1-4, with D tentatively TRBD1 (5 bases). The V end was cut by 2 bases, the J end by 8 bases, with 13 bases between. CDR3 length: 14 residues. From germline, CDR1 is SGHKS and CDR2 YYEKEE (reference sequence). The CDR3 DNA is TGTGCCAGCAGCTTCGCGGGGGTTGGCGAAAAACTGTTTTTT. This sequence encodes CASSFAGVGEKLFF.

V gene TRBV14 combines with J gene TRBJ1-1; D gene unclear. CDR3 length equals 14 residues. Trimming took 0 bases from V and 6 from J, leaving 11 bases between them. Germline loops: CDR1 SGHDN, CDR2 FVKESK. As DNA, the CDR3 is TGTGCCAGCAGCCAAGATCGAAGGCAGGCTGAAGCTTTCTTT. Its protein is CASSQDRRQAEAFF.

This clone was counted a single time. The chain uses TRBV6-7 and TRBJ1-2, with a tentative D call TRBD1 (6 bases). TRBV6-7 is assigned to the ORF class and has an uncertain function. V was trimmed by 2 bases and J by 4 bases, leaving 20 bases between them. The CDR3 is made up of 17 amino acids. CDR3 in amino acids: CASSYGRTAYFAYGYTF. The DNA for the CDR3 is TGTGCCAGCAGTTACGGGAGGACAGCCTATTTTGCCTATGGCTACACCTTC.

The chain links TRBV6-1 to TRBJ2-1; the match to TRBD2 covers 14 bases. The germline V gene has CDR1 MNHNS and CDR2 SASEGT. There are 15 residues in the CDR3. V trimming: 1 base; J trimming: 9 bases; junction bases outside the gene matches: 2. The CDR3 DNA follows: TGTGCCAGCAGTGAAGGACTAGCGGGGGGGTCTGAGCAGTTCTTC. It yields the protein CASSEGLAGGSEQFF.

The rearrangement links TRBV11-2 to TRBJ2-2; either TRBD1 or TRBD2 may fit D (5 bases each). Germline V gives CDR1 SGHAT, CDR2 FQNNGV. The V end was cut by 4 bases, the J end by 6 bases, with 6 bases between. The CDR3 runs 12 residues. CDR3 in amino acids: CASSWGSGELFF. CDR3 nucleotide sequence: TGTGCCAGCAGCTGGGGGTCCGGGGAGCTGTTTTTT.

This clone is judged large. The rearrangement links TRBV10-3 to TRBJ1-4, with TRBD1 matching over 7 bases. V trimming: 4 bases; J trimming: 5 bases; junction bases outside the gene matches: 1. The CDR3 contains 13 residues. The germline gives CDR1 ENHRY, CDR2 SYGVKD. The CDR3 region has the DNA TGTGCCATCAGTGGAGGGGGCAATGAAAAACTGTTTTTT. Translated: CAISGGGNEKLFF.

J is TRBJ1-1 and V is TRBV4-1; a possible D gene is TRBD1 (6 bases). Trimming stripped 0 bases from V and 0 bases from J, with 17 bases between. This CDR3 region has 18 residues. Germline assignment: CDR1 MGHRA and CDR2 YSYEKL. CDR3 region: CASSQDLAGALLNTEAFF. In DNA, the CDR3 is TGCGCCAGCAGCCAAGATCTGGCGGGGGCGCTCCTGAACACTGAAGCTTTCTTT.

The CDR3 region has the DNA TGTGCCAGCAGCCCCATCGAGGGTCCTGGAAACACCATATATTTT. Its translation: CASSPIEGPGNTIYF. This chain uses TRBV9 with TRBJ1-3, with D hard to call. CDR1 and CDR2 (germline): SGDLS, YYNGEE. The V end was cut by 4 bases, the J end by 2 bases, with 13 bases between. The CDR3 covers 15 residues.

The chain is built from TRBV9 and TRBJ2-1, with 7 bases that match TRBD2. The CDR3 runs to 14 residues. Germline V gives CDR1 SGDLS, CDR2 YYNGEE. V lost 2 bases to trimming and J lost 4 bases; unmatched junction nucleotides: 3. The CDR3 loop reads CASSVVGGYNEQFF. In DNA form, the CDR3 reads TGTGCCAGCAGCGTTGTGGGAGGGTACAATGAGCAGTTCTTC.

The chain uses TRBV9 and TRBJ1-4; 7 bases align to TRBD1. Germline loops: CDR1 SGDLS, CDR2 YYNGEE. J gave up 4 bases and V 3 bases, and 3 bases lay outside the gene matches. The CDR3 has 14 amino acids. CDR3 residues: CASSGDSSNEKLFF. CDR3 nucleotide sequence: TGTGCCAGCAGCGGGGACAGCAGTAATGAAAAACTGTTTTTT.

The chain couples TRBV6-5 to TRBJ1-3; D possibly corresponds to TRBD1 (5 bases). The CDR3 sequence is 15 residues long. CDR1 is MNHEY and CDR2 is SVGAGI in the germline V gene. The germline V and J ends were trimmed by 5 bases and 1 base, with 12 bases remaining between them. The CDR3 DNA follows: TGTGCCAGCAGTGGGGCGCTCGGTTCTGGAAACACCATATATTTT. Translation gives CASSGALGSGNTIYF.

This chain connects TRBV7-9 to TRBJ2-5; 9 bases line up with TRBD1. With the DNA end fitting TRBJ2-7 better, the J assignment may be wrong. The CDR3 has 15 amino acids. Germline V gives CDR1 SEHNR, CDR2 FQNEAQ (reference sequence). The CDR3 nucleotides read TGTGCCAGCAGCTTAGCGCCGGGACAGGGATACGAGCAGTACTTC. This codes for CASSLAPGQGYEQYF.

The chain carries TRBV20-1 and TRBJ2-1; unclear D gene. In germline, CDR1 is DFQATT, CDR2 SNEGSKA (reference sequence). This CDR3 spans 10 amino acids. The germline V and J ends were trimmed by 0 bases and 8 bases, with 2 bases remaining between them. This CDR3 is CSARDHEQFF. Here the CDR3 DNA reads TGCAGTGCTAGAGACCATGAGCAGTTCTTC.

The V call is TRBV2, the J call TRBJ1-1; D is ambiguous. Germline V gene sequence: CDR1 SNHLY, CDR2 FYNNEI. The CDR3 contains 13 residues. Trimming pared 4 bases from V and 3 bases from J, leaving 9 bases between. The CDR3 here is CASSADADTEAFF. CDR3 nucleotide sequence: TGTGCCAGCAGTGCTGACGCGGACACTGAAGCTTTCTTT.

The chain joins TRBV5-6 to TRBJ1-1, with D tentatively TRBD1 (5 bases). Trimming shortened V by 4 bases and J by 1 base, and 11 bases separated the two germline ends. Germline V CDR1 and CDR2: SGHDT, YYEEEE. This CDR3 spans 14 amino acids. CDR3 sequence reads: CASSAGGENTEAFF. The CDR3 DNA sequence: TGTGCCAGCAGCGCCGGGGGGGAGAACACTGAAGCTTTCTTT.

This clone has more than one count but fewer than ten. The chain employs TRBV2 and TRBJ1-1, with a possible D match to TRBD1 (6 bases). This CDR3 region has 12 residues. Germline assignment: CDR1 SNHLY and CDR2 FYNNEI. Trimming removed 6 bases at V and 6 bases at J, with 11 bases between. CDR3 residues: CASSFEGAEAFF. In DNA, the CDR3 is TGTGCCAGCAGCTTCGAGGGGGCTGAAGCTTTCTTT.

J is TRBJ2-1 and V is TRBV18; the D call may be TRBD1 or TRBD2 (5 bases each). The germline CDR1 and CDR2 sequences are KGHSH and LQKENI. This CDR3 has 13 residues. V lost 3 bases to trimming and J lost 8 bases, with 11 bases between them. The CDR3 here is CASSPRVGDEQFF. CDR3 sequence (DNA): TGTGCCAGCTCACCCCGGGTGGGGGATGAGCAGTTCTTC.

This chain joins TRBV5-1 and TRBJ2-5; 13 bases are a match to TRBD2. V shed 7 bases and J 2 bases; nucleotides not matched to a gene: 14. Germline values: CDR1 SGHRS, CDR2 YFSETQ. The CDR3 runs to 18 residues. Written as DNA, the CDR3 is TGCGCCAGCGGATCCACCTTAGGACTAGCGGGAGCGCAAGAGACCCAGTACTTC. Translating it yields CASGSTLGLAGAQETQYF.

This chain's CDR3 is CASRPDGDRDTQYF. The CDR3 DNA reads as TGTGCCAGCAGGCCCGATGGGGATAGAGATACGCAGTATTTT. V and J are TRBV6-1 and TRBJ2-3; D remains ambiguous. CDR3 length: 14 amino acids. The V and J ends lost 6 bases and 5 bases respectively, with 15 bases between them. The germline V gene encodes CDR1 MNHNS and CDR2 SASEGT.

The chain combines TRBV19 with TRBJ2-1; D gene unclear. The V gene's germline CDR1 is LNHDA and CDR2 SQIVND (reference sequence). Deletions cut 7 bases from V and 1 base from J, with 5 bases between. CDR3 length equals 12 residues. In nucleotides, the CDR3 is TGTGCCAGTATTGGGTCCTACAATGAGCAGTTCTTC. Translating it yields CASIGSYNEQFF.

V is TRBV7-2 and J is TRBJ2-7; D gene unclear. Germline CDR1 and CDR2: SGHTA and FQGNSA. Trimming left V 3 bases short and J 2 bases short, with 8 bases between. The CDR3 spans 13 residues. CDR3 in amino acids: CASSFSRPYEQYF. The DNA of the CDR3 is TGTGCCAGCAGCTTTTCCCGGCCCTACGAGCAGTACTTC. The entire variable domain, with the rest obtained from reference TRBV7-2 and TRBJ2-7, is as follows: GAGVSQSPSNKVTEKGKDVELRCDPISGHTALYWYRQSLGQGLEFLIYFQGNSAPDKSGLPSDRFSAERTGGSVSTLTIQRTQQEDSAVYLCASSFSRPYEQYFGPGTRLTVT.

V gene TRBV19 combines with J gene TRBJ1-5; D might be TRBD1 (5 bases). This CDR3 is 14 amino acids long. Trimming took 3 bases from V and 6 from J, leaving 12 bases between them. CDR1 and CDR2 (germline): LNHDA, SQIVND (reference sequence). CDR3 in amino acids: CASSIGRVGQPQHF. The CDR3 DNA follows: TGTGCCAGTAGTATCGGCAGGGTTGGTCAGCCCCAGCATTTT.

The V and J genes are TRBV7-9 and TRBJ1-1; no clear D gene. Germline CDR1 and CDR2: SEHNR and FQNEAQ (reference sequence). CDR3 size: 12 residues. V was shortened by 7 bases and J by 0 bases, with 6 bases between the two germline ends. DNA for the CDR3: TGTGCCAGCATCAAGATGAACACTGAAGCTTTCTTT. Its protein product is CASIKMNTEAFF.

This clone showed up just once. The V call is TRBV18, the J call TRBJ1-5, with a weak D call TRBD1 (6 bases). V lost 2 bases and J lost 0, with 14 bases in between. Germline V gene sequence: CDR1 KGHSH, CDR2 LQKENI. This CDR3 region has 17 residues. The CDR3 DNA sequence: TGTGCCAGCTCACCAACGGTGGGGGCCTATAGCAATCAGCCCCAGCATTTT. Translated: CASSPTVGAYSNQPQHF.